These 16 T cell receptor beta chains share one sample of origin, sequenced in a study of control samples from healthy donors and cancer patients. Sequencing was performed with immunoSEQ multiplex PCR; in TCRdb, only in-frame clones are kept and a portion is missing. The data show more than 85,000 clones, approximately 83% seen once. The sample taken for sequencing was blood. The receptors derive from a woman between 45 and 60 years old in good health.

V is TRBV29-1 and J is TRBJ2-3; 7 nucleotides agree with TRBD1. The CDR3 is 15 amino acids. Germline V gene data show CDR1 as SQVTM and CDR2 as ANQGSEA. With 4 bases clipped from V and 0 bases from J, the junction kept 7 bases outside the gene matches. The DNA of the CDR3 is TGCAGCGTTGCTGTTGGGACAGTTAGCACAGATACGCAGTATTTT. Amino acid sequence: CSVAVGTVSTDTQYF.

The CDR3 DNA follows: TGCAGCGTTGAAGATCGGCAGGGAGCGGCTAACTATGGCTACACCTTC. This translates into CSVEDRQGAANYGYTF. V is TRBV29-1 and J is TRBJ1-2; D is possibly TRBD1 (5 bases). From germline, CDR1 is SQVTM and CDR2 ANQGSEA. There are 16 residues in the CDR3. V dropped 0 bases and J dropped 0 bases, with 14 bases sitting between them. The variable domain in full, completed from reference TRBV29-1 and TRBJ1-2, reads SAVISQKPSRDICQRGTSLTIQCQVDSQVTMMFWYRQQPGQSLTLIATANQGSEATYESGFVIDKFPISRPNLTFSTLTVSNMSPEDSSIYLCSVEDRQGAANYGYTFGSGTRLTVV.

For this clone: Since a far larger clone is one base different, this is likely a read error. The same CDR3 can be traced to other DNA sequences in this sample. The chain recombines TRBV7-3 with TRBJ1-1; weak D call: TRBD1 (5 bases). The CDR3 consists of 15 residues. Trimming shortened V by 8 bases and J by 1 base, and 17 bases separated the two germline ends. Germline CDR1 and CDR2: SGHTA and FQGTGA. CDR3 in DNA: TGTGCCAGCCGCCCCGGGGGGGGAGGGAACACTGAAGCTTTCTTT. This sequence encodes CASRPGGGGNTEAFF. Using reference TRBV7-3 and TRBJ1-1 for the parts outside the CDR3, the full variable domain is GAGVSQTPSNKVTEKGKYVELRCDPISGHTALYWYRQSLGQGPEFLIYFQGTGAADDSGLPNDRFFAVRPEGSVSTLKIQRTERGDSAVYLCASRPGGGGNTEAFFGQGTRLTVV.

The rearrangement uses TRBV6-1 and TRBJ2-3, with D unresolved. V lost 3 bases, J lost 0 bases, and 16 bases lay in between. The germline gives CDR1 MNHNS, CDR2 SASEGT. The CDR3 is 17 amino acids. CDR3 DNA sequence: TGTGCCAGCAGTGACGGAGTCCGTCGCACTAGCACAGATACGCAGTATTTT. Translated, it gives CASSDGVRRTSTDTQYF.

The V and J genes are TRBV5-1 and TRBJ2-7, with 10 nucleotides matching TRBD2. Per the germline V gene, CDR1 is SGHRS and CDR2 is YFSETQ. This CDR3 comprises 15 residues. The V segment lost 0 bases and the J segment 6 bases; nucleotides outside the gene matches: 6. This chain's CDR3 is CASSLVLAGGSEQYF. DNA of the CDR3: TGCGCCAGCAGCTTGGTGTTAGCGGGAGGCTCCGAGCAGTACTTC. Full variable domain (remainder filled in from reference TRBV5-1 and TRBJ2-7): KAGVTQTPRYLIKTRGQQVTLSCSPISGHRSVSWYQQTPGQGLQFLFEYFSETQRNKGNFPGRFSGRQFSNSRSEMNVSTLELGDSALYLCASSLVLAGGSEQYFGPGTRLTVT.

The chain uses TRBV4-3 and TRBJ2-3; 10 bases agree with TRBD2. The CDR3 runs to 18 residues. V gave up 0 bases and J gave up 2 bases; unmatched junction bases: 8. The V gene's germline CDR1 is LGHNA and CDR2 YSLEER. CDR3 loop: CASSQEPAGGINTDTQYF. The CDR3 nucleotides read TGCGCCAGCAGCCAAGAACCAGCGGGGGGGATTAACACAGATACGCAGTATTTT.

This chain links TRBV6-2 or TRBV6-3 with TRBJ1-1; D unresolved. The length of the CDR3 is 13 residues. CDR1 is MNHEY, CDR2 SVGEGT, per germline. V was pared by 4 bases and J by 0 bases, with 6 bases between. In DNA form, the CDR3 reads TGTGCCAGCAGTTTCGGCATGAACACTGAAGCTTTCTTT. This codes for CASSFGMNTEAFF.

V usage is TRBV7-2 and J usage is TRBJ2-7; unclear D gene. CDR1 and CDR2 from the germline V gene are SGHTA and FQGNSA. Between the trimmed V and J ends, which lost 0 bases and 5 bases, there was a span of 11 bases. The CDR3 is 14 residues long. CDR3 nucleotide sequence: TGTGCCAGCAGCTTAGCGGACCTGTCCCACGAGCAGTACTTC. It yields the protein CASSLADLSHEQYF.

The chain recombines TRBV19 with TRBJ1-1, with 8 bases aligning to TRBD1. The germline V gene has CDR1 LNHDA and CDR2 SQIVND (reference sequence). The CDR3 is made up of 14 amino acids. The trim removed 7 bases at V and 1 base at J, leaving 5 bases unmatched. CDR3 DNA: TGTGCCAGTACTCAGGGGGCAGGGAACACTGAAGCTTTCTTT. This gives the protein CASTQGAGNTEAFF.

The chain uses TRBV27 and TRBJ2-7; D possibly corresponds to TRBD1 (6 bases). V was pared by 4 bases and J by 6 bases, with 16 bases between. The germline gives CDR1 MNHEY, CDR2 SMNVEV (reference sequence). This CDR3 is 14 amino acids long. CDR3 loop: CASSYGGILSEQYF. As DNA, the CDR3 is TGTGCCAGCAGTTATGGGGGCATCCTGAGCGAGCAGTACTTC.

The chain carries TRBV24-1 and TRBJ2-2; D unresolved. The V and J ends lost 4 bases and 0 bases respectively, with 8 bases between them. CDR1 and CDR2 (germline): KGHDR, SFDVKD. CDR3 length: 15 residues. CDR3 protein: CATSETVTNTGELFF. The CDR3 DNA reads as TGTGCCACCAGTGAAACAGTGACGAACACCGGGGAGCTGTTTTTT.

The chain uses TRBV15 and TRBJ2-3, with D possibly TRBD2 on 5 matching bases. The germline gives CDR1 LNHNV, CDR2 YYDKDF (reference sequence). This CDR3 is 13 amino acids long. V lost 5 bases and J 4 bases, leaving 10 bases between the germline ends. The CDR3 DNA reads as TGTGCCACCAGCCGGGCGGGCGCAGATACGCAGTATTTT. This codes for CATSRAGADTQYF. Full variable domain (remainder filled in from reference TRBV15 and TRBJ2-3): DAMVIQNPRYQVTQFGKPVTLSCSQTLNHNVMYWYQQKSSQAPKLLFHYYDKDFNNEADTPDNFQSRRPNTSFCFLDIRSPGLGDTAMYLCATSRAGADTQYFGPGTRLTVL.

This rearrangement joins TRBV20-1 to TRBJ2-7; 7 bases align to TRBD2. The V and J ends lost 3 bases and 0 bases, in that order; junction bases with no gene match: 5. Germline CDR1 is DFQATT and CDR2 is SNEGSKA (reference sequence). This CDR3 is 14 amino acids long. The CDR3 DNA sequence: TGCAGTGCTAGTCCACTAGCGTACTCCTACGAGCAGTACTTC. Protein: CSASPLAYSYEQYF.

This sequence joins TRBV4-3 and TRBJ1-4; the D gene is possibly TRBD1 (6 bases). Germline assignment: CDR1 LGHNA and CDR2 YSLEER. Trimming stripped 5 bases from V and 6 bases from J, with 13 bases between. The CDR3 consists of 14 residues. CDR3 region: CASSAQGEDEKLFF. The CDR3 DNA reads as TGCGCCAGCAGCGCACAGGGAGAGGATGAAAAACTGTTTTTT.

J is TRBJ2-7 and V is TRBV28; D possibly corresponds to TRBD1 (6 bases). V lost 8 bases and J lost 3, with 14 bases in between. This CDR3 region has 13 residues. Germline CDR1 and CDR2: MDHEN and SYDVKM. The CDR3 nucleotides are TGTGCCAGCGTCGCGCAGGGGTTCTACGAGCAGTACTTC. Encoded protein: CASVAQGFYEQYF. The entire variable domain, with the rest obtained from reference TRBV28 and TRBJ2-7, is as follows: DVKVTQSSRYLVKRTGEKVFLECVQDMDHENMFWYRQDPGLGLRLIYFSYDVKMKEKGDIPEGYSVSREKKERFSLILESASTNQTSMYLCASVAQGFYEQYFGPGTRLTVT.

The chain couples TRBV5-1 to TRBJ2-5; TRBD2 matches 7 bases. Trimming cost V 3 bases and J 0 bases; bases outside gene matches: 8. The V gene's germline CDR1 is SGHRS and CDR2 YFSETQ. CDR3 size: 16 residues. The CDR3, as DNA: TGCGCCAGCAGCTCCGGTGGTAGCGGGTACCAAGAGACCCAGTACTTC. Translating it yields CASSSGGSGYQETQYF.